The next 25 T cell receptor beta chains were all read from a single sample in a study of circulating CD8 cells and anti-PD-1 response in melanoma. Each library started from roughly 16 ng of total RNA using the QIAseq Immune Repertoire TCR panel. Each CDR3 protein is one row after TCRdb ran MiXCR on the reads. The repertoire holds about 680 distinct CDR3 sequences, with under 9% as singletons. From live CD3+CD8+TCRalphabeta+ cells, four PD-1 and/or TIGIT subsets were sorted. The starting material was CD8+ T cells from PBMCs, obtained at baseline or after one month of anti-PD-1 therapy (not recorded which). The origin of the receptors is a human donor with melanoma.

By share of the sample, this clonotype is medium-sized (0.01 to 0.1%). V and J are TRBV6-2 or TRBV6-3 and TRBJ2-2; 12 positions match TRBD1. The V gene end was trimmed by 1 base and the J gene end by 5 bases; junction bases not matched to a gene: 2. CDR1 and CDR2 from the germline V gene are MNHEY and SVGEGT. This CDR3 is 16 amino acids long. As DNA, the CDR3 is TGTGCCAGCAGTTACTGGGGACAGGGGGCGACCGGGGAGCTGTTTTTT. It is translated as CASSYWGQGATGELFF.

This clonotype is medium-sized in the sample. The chain recombines TRBV29-1 with TRBJ2-5, with 7 bases matching TRBD1. Trimming removed 7 bases from V and 3 bases from J; junction bases left unmatched: 8. The CDR3 loop spans 13 amino acids. The germline V gene encodes CDR1 SQVTM and CDR2 ANQGSEA. CDR3 residues: CSAITGAEETQYF. Written as DNA, the CDR3 is TGCAGCGCGATAACAGGGGCTGAAGAGACCCAGTACTTC.

This clonotype is classed as medium-sized. The CDR3 nucleotides are TGTGCCAGCAGCCAAGATGGGGGCTTTCTCTACGAGCAGTACTTC. This sequence encodes CASSQDGGFLYEQYF. The V and J genes are TRBV14 and TRBJ2-7; tentatively, D is TRBD1 (6 bases). Between the trimmed V and J ends, which lost 0 bases and 3 bases, there was a span of 12 bases. CDR3 length: 15 amino acids. The germline CDR1 and CDR2 sequences are SGHDN and FVKESK.

In this sample, this clonotype is medium-sized. V usage is TRBV20-1 and J usage is TRBJ2-7; D could derive from TRBD1 or TRBD2 (5 bases each). CDR3 length: 12 amino acids. Germline CDR1 reads DFQATT; CDR2 reads SNEGSKA (reference sequence). Between the trimmed V and J ends, which lost 6 bases and 2 bases, there was a span of 11 bases. The chain's CDR3 is CSANEGTYEQYF. In DNA form, the CDR3 reads TGCAGTGCCAATGAGGGGACCTACGAGCAGTACTTC.

This clonotype qualifies as hyperexpanded. The chain combines TRBV7-2 with TRBJ2-3; no clear D. V was cut by 1 base and J by 8 bases, with 7 bases left in between. Germline values: CDR1 SGHTA, CDR2 FQGNSA. The CDR3 extends over 12 amino acids. In DNA form, the CDR3 reads TGTGCCAGCAGCTTAGATCTGGGTACGCAGTATTTT. This codes for CASSLDLGTQYF.

In this sample, this clonotype is medium-sized (0.01 to 0.1%). CDR3: CASSVEAWAPSSYNEQFF. The CDR3 DNA follows: TGTGCCAGCAGCGTAGAGGCTTGGGCGCCGAGCTCCTACAATGAGCAGTTCTTC. The chain combines TRBV9 with TRBJ2-1; no reliable D call. CDR3 length: 18 amino acids. Trimming took 0 bases from V and 0 from J, leaving 16 bases between them. Germline V CDR1 and CDR2: SGDLS, YYNGEE.

By share of the sample, this clonotype is medium-sized (0.01 to 0.1%). The V call is TRBV27, the J call TRBJ1-1; TRBD1 might be the D (6 bases). V was trimmed by 2 bases and J by 5 bases, leaving 12 bases between them. CDR1 is MNHEY, CDR2 SMNVEV, per germline (reference sequence). This CDR3 contains 14 residues. The CDR3 region is CASSLLGGRTEAFF. As DNA, the CDR3 is TGTGCCAGCAGTTTACTAGGGGGGCGTACTGAAGCTTTCTTT.

In its sample, this clonotype ranks as large. The chain couples TRBV21-1 to TRBJ2-7; the table assigns TRBD2, which was not confirmed against the DNA. TRBV21-1 counts as a pseudogene. The CDR3 contains 15 residues. CDR3 region: CASSPPPGLSYEQYF. The CDR3 DNA follows: TGTGCCAGCAGCCCCCCTCCGGGACTTTCCTACGAGCAGTACTTC.

The gene calls are TRBV7-8 and TRBJ1-1, with TRBD1 as a possible D gene (5 bases). Trimming pared 9 bases from V and 6 bases from J, leaving 14 bases between. The CDR3 runs to 12 residues. The germline gives CDR1 SGHVS, CDR2 FQNEAQ. The CDR3, as DNA: TGTGCCAGTCGTGGGGGGGAGGCTGAAGCTTTCTTT. Protein sequence: CASRGGEAEAFF.

By frequency in the sample, this clonotype is medium-sized. This chain joins TRBV9 and TRBJ2-7, with 15 bases lining up with TRBD2. The CDR3 contains 19 residues. CDR1 and CDR2 (germline): SGDLS, YYNGEE. The V gene end was trimmed by 3 bases and the J gene end by 7 bases; junction bases not matched to a gene: 17. Here the CDR3 DNA reads TGTGCCAGCAGCGAAAACCCGGGACTAGCGGGGGGCCTCTCTGGGGAGCAGTACTTC. Amino acids: CASSENPGLAGGLSGEQYF.

By sample fraction, this clonotype is medium-sized (0.01 to 0.1%). The chain has TRBV12-5 and TRBJ2-3, with 7 bases matching TRBD2. Per the germline V gene, CDR1 is LGHNT and CDR2 is FRNRAP. The CDR3 is 14 amino acids. J gave up 4 bases and V 6 bases, and 7 bases lay outside the gene matches. The CDR3 spells CASGYGLVSDTQYF. In DNA, the CDR3 is TGTGCTAGTGGCTACGGACTAGTTTCAGATACGCAGTATTTT.

This clonotype is medium-sized within its sample. The V call is TRBV9, the J call TRBJ2-7; weak D call: TRBD1 (6 bases). Trimming shortened V by 0 bases and J by 0 bases, and 13 bases separated the two germline ends. CDR1 is SGDLS, CDR2 YYNGEE, per germline. This CDR3 region has 16 residues. CDR3 in amino acids: CASSVGRDRPSYEQYF. The CDR3 DNA sequence: TGTGCCAGCAGCGTAGGACGAGACAGGCCCTCCTACGAGCAGTACTTC.

By share, this clonotype counts as medium-sized. V is TRBV25-1 and J is TRBJ1-5, with TRBD1 matching over 9 bases. The V segment lost 5 bases and the J segment 6 bases; nucleotides outside the gene matches: 11. The CDR3 runs to 16 residues. CDR1 and CDR2 (germline): MGHDK, SYGVNS. The CDR3 coding sequence is TGTGCCAGCAGTAACCGGGACAGGGCTGGATGTCAGCCCCAGCATTTT. Translating gives CASSNRDRAGCQPQHF.

This clonotype is deemed medium-sized. The CDR3 bases are TGTGCCAGCAGTGAAGGGGTTGGACAGGGGGCCCAGCCCCAGCATTTT. This codes for CASSEGVGQGAQPQHF. This chain connects TRBV6-1 to TRBJ1-5; 11 nucleotides line up with TRBD1. V lost 1 base to trimming and J lost 7 bases; unmatched junction nucleotides: 6. This CDR3 spans 16 amino acids. Germline lookup yields CDR1 MNHNS and CDR2 SASEGT.

This clonotype is labeled medium-sized. The chain employs TRBV10-2 and TRBJ2-7; TRBD2 is a possible D gene (6 bases). The CDR3 is 12 amino acids. V dropped 7 bases and J dropped 4 bases, with 11 bases sitting between them. Per the germline V gene, CDR1 is WSHSY and CDR2 is SAAADI. In DNA form, the CDR3 reads TGCGCCAGCATTGGGGGGTATTACGAGCAGTACTTC. As protein: CASIGGYYEQYF.

In this sample, this clonotype is medium-sized. The junction departs from the called germline gene at one end, perhaps through a read error. This chain links TRBV7-2 with TRBJ2-1; the match to TRBD1 covers 7 bases. Germline-derived CDR1 and CDR2 are SGHTA and FQGNSA. The CDR3 length is 15 residues. The CDR3 here is CASSVARLGGWEQFF. In nucleotides, the CDR3 is TGTGCCAGCAGCGTAGCTAGGTTAGGGGGCTGGGAGCAGTTCTTC. The whole variable domain, filled in from reference TRBV7-2 and TRBJ2-1, reads GAGVSQSPSNKVTEKGKDVELRCDPISGHTALYWYRQSLGQGLEFLIYFQGNSAPDKSGLPSDRFSAERTGGSVSTLTIQRTQQEDSAVYLCASSVARLGGWEQFFGPGTRLTVL.

Within the sample, this clonotype is medium-sized. The chain employs TRBV4-2 and TRBJ2-7, with 11 positions matching TRBD1. The CDR3 is 15 residues long. Germline V gene lookup returns CDR1 LGHNA and CDR2 YNFKEQ. Trimming at V came to 3 bases and at J to 6 bases, leaving 7 bases not matched to a gene. The CDR3, as DNA: TGTGCCAGCAGCCACCGAAGGACAGGGGGCGGCGAGCAGTACTTC. Its protein product is CASSHRRTGGGEQYF.

Within the sample, this clonotype is medium-sized. The chain carries TRBV27 and TRBJ2-1, with 7 bases lining up with TRBD1. Trimming took 2 bases from V and 2 from J; bases not matched to a gene: 3. The length of the CDR3 is 15 residues. CDR1 and CDR2 from the germline V gene are MNHEY and SMNVEV (reference sequence). CDR3 in amino acids: CASSLTQGPYNEQFF. The CDR3, as DNA: TGTGCCAGCAGTTTAACACAGGGGCCCTACAATGAGCAGTTCTTC.

In its sample, this clonotype is medium-sized. The chain employs TRBV27 and TRBJ2-7; the D call may be TRBD1 or TRBD2 (6 bases each). Per germline, CDR1 MNHEY and CDR2 SMNVEV (reference sequence). V was shortened by 8 bases and J by 0 bases, with 14 bases between the two germline ends. This CDR3 comprises 14 residues. DNA for the CDR3: TGTGCCAGCTGGGGGGCCCTGAGCTCCTACGAGCAGTACTTC. Translated: CASWGALSSYEQYF.

By share of the sample, this clonotype is medium-sized. The chain carries TRBV29-1 and TRBJ2-7, with 9 bases fitting TRBD1. This CDR3 spans 13 amino acids. Trimming cost V 6 bases and J 1 base; bases outside gene matches: 4. CDR1 and CDR2 from the germline V gene are SQVTM and ANQGSEA. For the CDR3, the DNA is TGCAGCGTATGGACAGGGGAGTCCTACGAGCAGTACTTC. Protein product: CSVWTGESYEQYF.

By share of the sample, this clonotype is medium-sized (0.01 to 0.1%). V is TRBV6-1 and J is TRBJ2-7; 10 nucleotides align to TRBD1. Germline trimming cut 6 bases from V and 2 bases from J; bases unmatched to any gene: 13. The CDR3 has 17 amino acids. The germline V gene has CDR1 MNHNS and CDR2 SASEGT. Here the CDR3 reads CASRDTRGQGLTYEQYF. As DNA, the CDR3 is TGTGCCAGCAGAGATACAAGGGGACAGGGGTTAACCTACGAGCAGTACTTC.

This clonotype is medium-sized (0.01 to 0.1%). The chain joins TRBV28 to TRBJ2-5; TRBD1 agrees at 7 bases. Germline trimming cut 4 bases from V and 4 bases from J; bases unmatched to any gene: 6. Germline CDR1 and CDR2: MDHEN and SYDVKM. This CDR3 has 14 amino acids. CDR3 DNA sequence: TGTGCCAGCAGTTCAGCCGGGACAGTAGAGACCCAGTACTTC. Amino acid sequence: CASSSAGTVETQYF.

This clonotype is deemed medium-sized (0.01 to 0.1%). The chain joins TRBV11-2 to TRBJ2-5; TRBD2 agrees at 13 bases. The CDR3 consists of 15 residues. CDR1 is SGHAT, CDR2 FQNNGV, per germline. The V gene end was trimmed by 6 bases and the J gene end by 5 bases; junction bases not matched to a gene: 6. CDR3 nucleotides: TGTGCCAGCAGAACACTAGCGGGGGGGCGCGAGACCCAGTACTTC. It codes for CASRTLAGGRETQYF.

This clonotype was picked up a small number of times. The chain joins TRBV4-3 to TRBJ2-1; the D gene could be TRBD1 or TRBD2 (5 bases each). The germline V gene has CDR1 LGHNA and CDR2 YSLEER. The CDR3 loop spans 15 amino acids. V shed 3 bases and J shed 6 bases, with 15 bases lying between them. The CDR3 DNA is TGCGCCAGCAGCCACGGGGTGGGGGTAAGCAATGAGCAGTTCTTC. This encodes CASSHGVGVSNEQFF.

Sample share makes this clonotype medium-sized (0.01 to 0.1%). J is TRBJ2-3 and V is TRBV9; possible D gene TRBD2, 6 bases. CDR3 length: 18 amino acids. The V end lost 3 bases, the J end lost 5 bases, and 25 bases lay between the germline ends. CDR1 and CDR2 (germline): SGDLS, YYNGEE. CDR3 sequence (DNA): TGTGCCAGCAGCGGAGCCCCCCCCCTAGCGCCCTCGAAAGATACGCAGTATTTT. Protein product: CASSGAPPLAPSKDTQYF.